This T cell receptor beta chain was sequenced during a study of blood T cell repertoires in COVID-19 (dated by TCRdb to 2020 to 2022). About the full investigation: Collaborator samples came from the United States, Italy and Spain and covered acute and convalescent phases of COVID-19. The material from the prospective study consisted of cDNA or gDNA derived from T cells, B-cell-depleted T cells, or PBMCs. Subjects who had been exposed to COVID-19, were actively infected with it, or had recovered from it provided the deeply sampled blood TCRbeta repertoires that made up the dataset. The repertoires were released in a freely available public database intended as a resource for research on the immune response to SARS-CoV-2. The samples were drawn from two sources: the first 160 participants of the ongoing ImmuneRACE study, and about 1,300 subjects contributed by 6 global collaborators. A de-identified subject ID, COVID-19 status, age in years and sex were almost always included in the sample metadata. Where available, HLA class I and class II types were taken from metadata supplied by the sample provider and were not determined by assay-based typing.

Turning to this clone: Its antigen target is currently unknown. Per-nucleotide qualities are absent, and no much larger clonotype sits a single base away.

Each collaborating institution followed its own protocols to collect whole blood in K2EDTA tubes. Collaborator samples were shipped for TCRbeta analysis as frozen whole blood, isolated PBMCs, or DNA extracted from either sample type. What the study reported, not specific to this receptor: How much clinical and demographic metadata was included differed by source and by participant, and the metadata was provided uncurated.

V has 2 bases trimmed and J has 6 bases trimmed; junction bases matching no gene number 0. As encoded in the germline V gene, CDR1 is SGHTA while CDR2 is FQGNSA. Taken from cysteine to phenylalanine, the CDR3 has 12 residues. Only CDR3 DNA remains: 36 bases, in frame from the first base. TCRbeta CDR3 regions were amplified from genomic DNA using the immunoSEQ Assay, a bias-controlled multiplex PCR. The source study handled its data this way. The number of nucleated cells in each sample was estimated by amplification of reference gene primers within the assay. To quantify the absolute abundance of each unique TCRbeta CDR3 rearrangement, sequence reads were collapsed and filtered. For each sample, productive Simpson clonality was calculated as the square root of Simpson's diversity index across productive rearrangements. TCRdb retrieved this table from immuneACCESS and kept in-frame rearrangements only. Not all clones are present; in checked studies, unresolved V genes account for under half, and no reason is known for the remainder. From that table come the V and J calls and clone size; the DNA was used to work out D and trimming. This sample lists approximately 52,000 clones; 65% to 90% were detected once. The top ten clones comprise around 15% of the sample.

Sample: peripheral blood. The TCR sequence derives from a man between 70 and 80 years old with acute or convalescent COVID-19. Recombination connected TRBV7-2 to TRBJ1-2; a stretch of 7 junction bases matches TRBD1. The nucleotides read TGTGCCAGCAGCTTAACAGGGGATGGCTACACCTTC. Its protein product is CASSLTGDGYTF.